The entry below gives a single T cell receptor (beta chain) sequence along with its context. Its antigen is as yet unknown. This entry comes from a study of T-cell memory formation after mild COVID-19. General study points: For contracting clones, CD4+ ones sat mainly in CM and EM, CD8+ in EMRA.

The CDR3 covers 13 residues. The V end lost 9 bases, the J end lost 4 bases, and 13 bases lay between the germline ends. The germline CDR1 and CDR2 sequences are LNHDA and SQIVND (reference sequence). TCRdb fed the 5' RACE reads into MiXCR, producing one record per CDR3 protein. The table records roughly 100,000 distinct CDR3 sequences, about 13% of them present only once. This clonotype originated in an adult woman who had mild COVID-19 (a few samples of this study predate the infection). Cell type and time point are not known. The sequenced sample was PBMCs or a T cell subset sorted from them (not recorded which). This chain connects TRBV19 to TRBJ2-1, with D unclear. The DNA for the CDR3 is TGTGCCAGCCATCCGGGCACATACAATGAGCAGTTCTTC. This codes for CASHPGTYNEQFF.